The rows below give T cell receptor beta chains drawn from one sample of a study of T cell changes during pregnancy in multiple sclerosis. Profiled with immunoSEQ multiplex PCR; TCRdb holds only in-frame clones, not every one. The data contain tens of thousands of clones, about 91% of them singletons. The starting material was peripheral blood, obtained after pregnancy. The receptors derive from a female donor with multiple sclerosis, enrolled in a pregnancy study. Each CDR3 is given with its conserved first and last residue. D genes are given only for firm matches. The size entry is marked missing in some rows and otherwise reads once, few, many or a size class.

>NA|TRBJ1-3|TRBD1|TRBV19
CASSSRTGLIGNTIYF
TGTGCCAGTAGTAGCCGGACAGGACTGATAGGAAACACCATATATTTT
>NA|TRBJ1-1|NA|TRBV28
CAVGARNTEAFF
TGTGCCGTGGGGGCCAGGAACACTGAAGCTTTCTTT
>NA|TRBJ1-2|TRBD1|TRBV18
CASSPAGTAINYGYTF
TGTGCCAGCTCACCAGCCGGGACAGCAATTAACTATGGCTACACCTTC
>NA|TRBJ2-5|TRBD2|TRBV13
CASSSSGGGAPVETQYF
TGTGCCAGCAGCTCCTCTGGCGGGGGGGCCCCCGTGGAGACCCAGTACTTC
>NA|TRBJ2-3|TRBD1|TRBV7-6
CASSLTLGQGTEVGFTDTQYF
TGTGCCAGCAGCCTCACCCTAGGACAGGGGACTGAAGTTGGTTTCACAGATACGCAGTATTTT
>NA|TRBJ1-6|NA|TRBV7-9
CASSLEQVNSPLHF
TGTGCCAGCAGCTTAGAACAGGTCAATTCACCCCTCCACTTT
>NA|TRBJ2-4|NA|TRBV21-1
CASSTRIGGLWNIQYF
TGTGCCAGCAGCACTCGGATCGGGGGGCTCTGGAACATTCAGTACTTC
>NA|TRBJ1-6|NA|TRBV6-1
CASTGFSSYNSPLHF
TGTGCCAGCACAGGGTTCAGCTCCTATAATTCACCCCTCCACTTT
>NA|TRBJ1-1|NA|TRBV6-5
CATSGAVDPTGAFF
TGTGCCACTAGCGGGGCAGTCGACCCTACGGGAGCTTTCTTT
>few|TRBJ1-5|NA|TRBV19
CASSISGTGNQPQHF
TGTGCCAGTAGTATCTCGGGGACTGGCAATCAGCCCCAGCATTTT
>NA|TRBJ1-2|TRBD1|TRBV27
CASSRDRVRRNDYGYTF
TGTGCCAGCAGCCGTGACAGGGTTAGAAGGAACGACTATGGCTACACCTTC
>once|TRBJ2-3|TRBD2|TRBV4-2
CASTPLAGGGTDTQYF
TGTGCCAGCACCCCCCTAGCGGGGGGCGGCACAGATACGCAGTATTTT
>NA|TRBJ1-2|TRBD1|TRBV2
CASSPADRSYTF
TGTGCCAGCAGCCCAGCGGACAGGAGCTACACCTTC
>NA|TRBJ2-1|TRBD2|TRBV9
CASSVGGGSYNEQFF
TGTGCCAGCAGCGTCGGCGGGGGTTCCTACAATGAGCAGTTCTTC
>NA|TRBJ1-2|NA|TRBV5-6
CASSPGLGRYTF
TGTGCCAGCAGCCCGGGCCTGGGGCGCTACACCTTC
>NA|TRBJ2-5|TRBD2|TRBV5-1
CASSLKRWERGGRETQYF
TGCGCCAGCAGCTTAAAGCGTTGGGAGCGGGGGGGCCGAGAGACCCAGTACTTC
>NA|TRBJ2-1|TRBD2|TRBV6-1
CASEASGGSHNEQFF
TGTGCCAGCGAAGCTAGCGGGGGAAGCCACAATGAGCAGTTCTTC
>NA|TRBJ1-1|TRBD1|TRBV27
CASRDRENTEAFF
TGTGCCAGCCGAGACAGGGAGAACACTGAAGCTTTCTTT
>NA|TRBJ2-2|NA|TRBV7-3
CASSPRVLGGELFF
TGTGCCAGCAGCCCGCGGGTCCTGGGAGGGGAGCTGTTTTTT
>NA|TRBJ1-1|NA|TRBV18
CASSPTEASTTEAFF
TGTGCCAGCTCACCGACAGAGGCCTCTACAACTGAAGCTTTCTTT
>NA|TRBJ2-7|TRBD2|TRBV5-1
CASSLLAGGLSSYEQYF
TGCGCCAGCAGCTTGTTAGCGGGGGGGCTCTCCTCCTACGAGCAGTACTTC
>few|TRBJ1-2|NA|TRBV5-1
CASSSTGLALFGYTF
TGCGCCAGCAGCTCGACGGGACTGGCGTTATTTGGCTACACCTTC
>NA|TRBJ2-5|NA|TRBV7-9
CASSDLETQYF
TGTGCCAGCAGCGACTTAGAGACCCAGTACTTC
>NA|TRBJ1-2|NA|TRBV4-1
CASSQERGSGRGVYGYTF
TGCGCCAGCAGCCAAGAACGGGGGTCGGGGAGAGGGGTCTATGGCTACACCTTC
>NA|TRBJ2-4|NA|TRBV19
CASKSRGQSVAKNIQYF
TGTGCCAGTAAATCGCGTGGGCAGTCCGTAGCCAAAAACATTCAGTACTTC
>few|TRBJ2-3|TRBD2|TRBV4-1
CASSQGALAVVDTQYF
TGCGCCAGCAGCCAAGGAGCTCTAGCGGTGGTGGATACGCAGTATTTT
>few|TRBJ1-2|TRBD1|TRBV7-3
CASSKEQGNGYTF
TGTGCCAGCAGCAAGGAACAGGGGAATGGCTACACCTTC
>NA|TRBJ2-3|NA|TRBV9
CASSPPGGSEHTQYF
TGTGCCAGCAGCCCCCCGGGGGGCTCTGAACATACGCAGTATTTT
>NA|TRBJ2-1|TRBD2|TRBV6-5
CASSYLAPGLGQFF
TGTGCCAGCAGTTACTTAGCCCCGGGACTAGGACAGTTCTTC
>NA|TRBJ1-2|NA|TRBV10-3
CAAGRGYGYTF
TGTGCCGCCGGCCGGGGCTATGGCTACACCTTC
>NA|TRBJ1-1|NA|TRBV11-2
CASSLDRTGTEAFF
TGTGCCAGCAGCTTAGACCGGACGGGGACTGAAGCTTTCTTT
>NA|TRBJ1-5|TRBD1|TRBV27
CASSEGAGQPQHF
TGTGCCAGCAGTGAGGGGGCGGGTCAGCCCCAGCATTTT
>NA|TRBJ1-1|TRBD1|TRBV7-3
CASSWTGGHTEAFF
TGTGCCAGCAGCTGGACAGGGGGCCACACTGAAGCTTTCTTT
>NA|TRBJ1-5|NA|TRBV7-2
CASSPAGQPQHF
TGTGCCAGCAGCCCCGCCGGTCAGCCCCAGCATTTT
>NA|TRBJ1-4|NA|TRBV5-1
CASSLEPVLNEKLFF
TGCGCCAGCAGCTTGGAACCAGTCTTAAATGAAAAACTGTTTTTT
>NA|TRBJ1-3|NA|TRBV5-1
CASSLAGQSSGNTIYF
TGCGCCAGCAGCTTGGCCGGACAAAGCTCTGGAAACACCATATATTTT